These 26 T cell receptor beta chains share one sample of origin, sequenced in a study of human T cells and chemical hapten exposure. In TCRdb, the RACE reads were re-called with MiXCR into one record per CDR3 protein. The profile covers 85,000 or so distinct CDR3 sequences, with approximately 10% appearing a single time and around 1.4% taken by the ten largest. Time point given: patch test 2, 6 weeks after DPC sensitization. Treatment given: therapeutic diphenylcyclopropenone sensitization with weekly scalp DPC. Here the sequenced sample was whole blood, taken in connection with sensitization to the hapten diphenylcyclopropenone (DPC). The receptor set was obtained from a man aged 18 to 29 with alopecia areata. Some clones in this sample may be carry-over from other donors' samples.

This clonotype was found many times. The rearrangement joins TRBV18 to TRBJ1-1; D gene ambiguous. CDR1 and CDR2 (germline): KGHSH, LQKENI. The CDR3 extends over 12 amino acids. Trimming shortened V by 5 bases and J by 3 bases, and 7 bases separated the two germline ends. CDR3 in DNA: TGTGCCAGCTCAATCATGGACACTGAAGCTTTCTTT. This gives the protein CASSIMDTEAFF.

This clonotype was seen many times. The V and J genes are TRBV6-2 or TRBV6-3 and TRBJ2-1; D not resolved. The CDR3 has 13 amino acids. V was cut by 2 bases and J by 5 bases, with 7 bases left in between. The germline V gene encodes CDR1 MNHEY and CDR2 SVGEGT. The CDR3 protein is CASSYPGDNEQFF. As DNA, the CDR3 is TGTGCCAGCAGTTACCCCGGAGACAATGAGCAGTTCTTC.

This clonotype was seen only a few times. The rearrangement links TRBV10-3 to TRBJ1-1; D unclear. Trimming pared 0 bases from V and 6 bases from J, leaving 11 bases between. This CDR3 is built from 14 residues. Germline CDR1 is ENHRY and CDR2 is SYGVKD. The CDR3 sequence: CAISESGEISEAFF. The CDR3, as DNA: TGTGCCATCAGTGAGTCGGGCGAGATCTCTGAAGCTTTCTTT.

The chain carries TRBV11-2 and TRBJ1-1; the D is unclear. The CDR3 loop spans 11 amino acids. Germline V gene lookup returns CDR1 SGHAT and CDR2 FQNNGV. V was pared by 3 bases and J by 14 bases, with 13 bases between. CDR3 sequence: CASSFSEFLFF. CDR3 in DNA: TGTGCCAGCAGCTTTTCCGAATTTCTATTCTTT.

The DNA of the CDR3 is TGCGCCAGCAGCGTACAGGCCGTGAACACTGAAGCTTTCTTT. As protein: CASSVQAVNTEAFF. The chain recombines TRBV4-1 with TRBJ1-1, with D possibly being TRBD1 (5 bases). Germline CDR1 and CDR2: MGHRA and YSYEKL. This CDR3 region has 14 residues. V was trimmed by 5 bases and J by 0 bases, leaving 10 bases between them.

This clonotype was found a few times. The chain has TRBV10-3 and TRBJ2-3, with 7 bases lining up with TRBD2. Germline CDR1 and CDR2: ENHRY and SYGVKD. This CDR3 is built from 15 residues. Trimming at V came to 8 bases and at J to 2 bases, leaving 10 bases not matched to a gene. The CDR3 spells CAIGGRGEATDTQYF. The DNA of the CDR3 is TGTGCCATCGGAGGGAGGGGTGAAGCCACAGATACGCAGTATTTT.

This clonotype has only a few counts. The V call is TRBV7-7, the J call TRBJ2-2; 7 positions agree with TRBD1. CDR3 length: 14 residues. Per germline, CDR1 SSHAT and CDR2 FNYEAQ (reference sequence). V gave up 4 bases and J gave up 1 base; unmatched junction bases: 0. CDR3 DNA: TGTGCCAGCAGCTGGACAGGGAACACCGGGGAGCTGTTTTTT. This gives the protein CASSWTGNTGELFF.

The sample holds a few counts of this clonotype. This chain uses TRBV10-1 with TRBJ2-5; 10 bases match TRBD2. Germline-derived CDR1 and CDR2 are WNHNN and SYGVQD (reference sequence). The trim removed 3 bases at V and 5 bases at J, leaving 9 bases unmatched. The CDR3 has 16 residues. The CDR3 region is CASSDQRGGASETQYF. The CDR3 DNA sequence: TGCGCCAGCAGTGATCAGCGGGGGGGCGCGTCGGAGACCCAGTACTTC.

This clonotype was counted many times. This chain joins TRBV7-9 and TRBJ1-5; 7 nucleotides line up with TRBD1. The CDR3 has 16 residues. The V segment lost 2 bases and the J segment 1 base; nucleotides outside the gene matches: 5. CDR1 is SEHNR and CDR2 is FQNEAQ in the germline V gene (reference sequence). The CDR3: CASSLQGGRSNQPQHF. CDR3 DNA: TGTGCCAGCAGCTTACAGGGGGGAAGGAGCAATCAGCCCCAGCATTTT.

This clonotype was picked up many times. This sequence joins TRBV20-1 and TRBJ2-6; 7 bases align to TRBD1. Looked up from germline, CDR1 is DFQATT and CDR2 is SNEGSKA (reference sequence). The CDR3 length is 17 residues. The trim removed 2 bases at V and 2 bases at J, leaving 9 bases unmatched. CDR3 in amino acids: CSARPPEDRAGANVLTF. The CDR3 region has the DNA TGCAGTGCTAGACCCCCGGAAGACAGGGCTGGGGCCAACGTCCTGACTTTC.

This CDR3 reads CASSRLDLPGGRTEAFF. CDR3 sequence (DNA): TGTGCCAGCAGCCGCCTAGATCTCCCAGGGGGCAGAACTGAAGCTTTCTTT. The V call is TRBV14, the J call TRBJ1-1; 8 nucleotides agree with TRBD1. CDR3 length: 17 amino acids. The germline gives CDR1 SGHDN, CDR2 FVKESK. V was clipped by 4 bases and J by 5 bases; unmatched bases: 15.

This clonotype was picked up many times. V usage is TRBV24-1 and J usage is TRBJ2-7, with D unresolved. This CDR3 contains 13 residues. Germline values: CDR1 KGHDR, CDR2 SFDVKD. V dropped 5 bases and J dropped 2 bases, with 9 bases sitting between them. CDR3 bases: TGTGCCACCAGTGCCCCTGGGACCTACGAGCAGTACTTC. Translation gives CATSAPGTYEQYF.

This rearrangement joins TRBV10-1 to TRBJ2-1; 8 bases are shared with TRBD2. The trim removed 5 bases at V and 7 bases at J, leaving 7 bases unmatched. The germline CDR1 and CDR2 sequences are WNHNN and SYGVQD (reference sequence). The CDR3 consists of 14 residues. CDR3 region: CASSSSGGWNEQFF. The CDR3 coding sequence is TGCGCCAGCAGTTCAAGCGGGGGATGGAATGAGCAGTTCTTC.

The V gene is TRBV29-1, the J gene TRBJ1-2, with 9 nucleotides matching TRBD1. Germline V gives CDR1 SQVTM, CDR2 ANQGSEA. The CDR3 runs to 13 residues. Trimming cost V 7 bases and J 6 bases; bases outside gene matches: 9. CDR3 sequence (DNA): TGCAGCGGAGAGGGACAGGGTGTAGATGGCTACACCTTC. Translating it yields CSGEGQGVDGYTF.

This chain links TRBV11-2 with TRBJ1-4, with D hard to call. Germline CDR1 SGHAT, CDR2 FQNNGV. V was trimmed by 1 base and J by 0 bases, leaving 3 bases between them. The CDR3 loop spans 14 amino acids. Here the CDR3 reads CASSLGATNEKLFF. CDR3 bases: TGTGCCAGCAGCTTAGGGGCAACTAATGAAAAACTGTTTTTT.

Only a few counts were recorded for this clonotype. This chain connects TRBV9 to TRBJ2-2, with 9 bases matching TRBD1. The CDR3 covers 18 residues. Trimming cost V 1 base and J 7 bases; bases outside gene matches: 14. CDR1 SGDLS and CDR2 YYNGEE come from the germline V gene. The CDR3: CASSVNRDRVSISGELFF. The CDR3 DNA is TGTGCCAGCAGCGTAAACCGGGACAGGGTTTCAATTAGCGGGGAGCTGTTTTTT.

This clonotype showed up just a few times. The germline gene is not matched at one end of the junction; a read error may be the cause. CDR3 nucleotide sequence: TGTGCCAGCAGTCTAGCGGGGGCCGGTAATGAGCAGTTCTTC. Amino acids: CASSLAGAGNEQFF. The genes are TRBV12-3 or TRBV12-4 and TRBJ2-1; 10 bases are shared with TRBD2. The CDR3 sequence is 14 residues long.

This clonotype occurred many times. The rearrangement links TRBV28 to TRBJ2-1, with TRBD2 matching 13 bases. This CDR3 has 14 amino acids. Losses at the gene ends were 10 bases for V and 8 bases for J; bases not matched to a gene: 8. CDR1 and CDR2 (germline): MDHEN, SYDVKM. CDR3 amino acids: CATVLAGGPDEQFF. CDR3 coding DNA: TGTGCCACCGTACTAGCGGGGGGGCCCGATGAGCAGTTCTTC.

This clonotype turned up a few times. The junction differs from germline at one of its ends, possibly a read error. This chain connects TRBV11-2 to TRBJ2-1; a possible D gene is TRBD1 (6 bases). This CDR3 spans 16 amino acids. Germline CDR1 and CDR2: SGHAT and FQNNGV. CDR3 region: CASSLDSGTPYKEQFF. CDR3 DNA sequence: TGTGCCAGCAGCTTAGATTCCGGGACACCCTACAAGGAGCAGTTCTTC.

There are many counts of this clonotype. This sequence joins TRBV9 and TRBJ2-1; TRBD1 aligns across 8 bases. The CDR3 consists of 17 residues. From germline, CDR1 is SGDLS and CDR2 YYNGEE. Losses at the gene ends were 4 bases for V and 4 bases for J; bases not matched to a gene: 13. This CDR3 is CASSSDRDRGNYNEQFF. DNA of the CDR3: TGTGCCAGCAGCTCCGACAGAGACAGGGGTAATTACAATGAGCAGTTCTTC. Based on the CDR3 plus reference TRBV9 and TRBJ2-1, the full variable domain is DSGVTQTPKHLITATGQRVTLRCSPRSGDLSVYWYQQSLDQGLQFLIQYYNGEERAKGNILERFSAQQFPDLHSELNLSSLELGDSALYFCASSSDRDRGNYNEQFFGPGTRLTVL.

The V gene is TRBV9, the J gene TRBJ1-2, with 9 bases matching TRBD1. Germline V gene sequence: CDR1 SGDLS, CDR2 YYNGEE. This CDR3 contains 15 residues. V was pared by 3 bases and J by 4 bases, with 7 bases of the junction left unmatched. This chain's CDR3 is CASSARTGAVYGYTF. CDR3 DNA sequence: TGTGCCAGCAGCGCAAGGACAGGGGCAGTCTATGGCTACACCTTC.

V usage is TRBV9 and J usage is TRBJ1-6; D is unresolved. Germline CDR1 reads SGDLS; CDR2 reads YYNGEE. The CDR3 sequence is 15 residues long. The V end lost 3 bases, the J end lost 4 bases, and 11 bases lay between the germline ends. CDR3 sequence: CASSERTDYNSPLHF. Written as DNA, the CDR3 is TGTGCCAGCAGCGAGCGGACGGATTATAATTCACCCCTCCACTTT.

This clonotype has a count of ten or more. The chain is built from TRBV12-3 or TRBV12-4 and TRBJ2-3, with D unclear. Deletions cut 6 bases from V and 3 bases from J, with 16 bases between. This CDR3 has 15 amino acids. In DNA, the CDR3 is TGTGCCAGCAGCCTGGTCGTAGCCCGGACAGATACGCAGTATTTT. Amino acids: CASSLVVARTDTQYF.

This chain links TRBV5-4 with TRBJ2-6; D tentatively reads TRBD1 or TRBD2 (5 bases each). Germline values: CDR1 SGHNT, CDR2 YYREEE (reference sequence). The CDR3 covers 15 residues. V lost 3 bases to trimming and J lost 0 bases, with 7 bases between them. The CDR3 spells CASSSGRSGANVLTF. The CDR3 DNA follows: TGTGCCAGCAGCTCGGGGCGCTCTGGGGCCAACGTCCTGACTTTC.

Points on this clonotype: This clone may be a read error of a much larger clone one base away. The chain combines TRBV29-1 with TRBJ2-7, with a weak D call TRBD2 (5 bases). V shed 7 bases and J shed 3 bases, with 10 bases lying between them. CDR3 length equals 11 residues. From germline, CDR1 is SQVTM and CDR2 ANQGSEA. The CDR3 loop is CSATDFYEQYF. In DNA form, the CDR3 reads TGCAGCGCTACGGACTTCTACGAGCAGTACTTC.

This clonotype was counted ten times or more. The chain recombines TRBV7-7 with TRBJ2-5, with D tentatively TRBD1 (6 bases). Trimming shortened V by 6 bases and J by 1 base, and 12 bases separated the two germline ends. From germline, CDR1 is SSHAT and CDR2 FNYEAQ (reference sequence). The CDR3 covers 14 residues. CDR3 nucleotide sequence: TGTGCCAGCAGACAGGGTATTTTCCAAGAGACCCAGTACTTC. Translation: CASRQGIFQETQYF.